One sample yielded the 25 T cell receptor beta chains listed below, sequenced in a study of blood T cells in healthy people across ages. The second PCR ran roughly 6 to 11 cycles with a sample-barcoded 5' primer and J-beta primers. TCRdb re-analysed the 5' RACE reads in MiXCR, keeping a single row per CDR3 protein. This table has some 1.8 million distinct CDR3 sequences, roughly 43% appearing once. Sequenced: blood. Every receptor here comes from a human donor in good health.

The V gene is TRBV14, the J gene TRBJ2-3; D perhaps matches TRBD1 (6 bases). The CDR3 totals 12 residues. Trimming took 2 bases from V and 10 from J, leaving 10 bases between them. Germline values: CDR1 SGHDN, CDR2 FVKESK. CDR3 DNA: TGTGCCAGCAGCCAAATAGGGGGTTCGCAGTATTTT. Amino acid sequence: CASSQIGGSQYF.

The table lists this clonotype with a count of one. The V call is TRBV4-2, the J call TRBJ2-1; D is unresolved. The CDR3 runs 12 residues. The V gene's germline CDR1 is LGHNA and CDR2 YNFKEQ. The V gene lost 1 base and the J gene lost 13 bases, with 11 bases spanning the gap. The CDR3 reads CASSQGGVFQFF. The CDR3 nucleotides are TGTGCCAGCAGCCAAGGTGGAGTTTTCCAGTTCTTC.

This clonotype was detected only a few times. This chain links TRBV29-1 with TRBJ1-4; possible D gene TRBD1, 5 bases. This CDR3 spans 14 amino acids. Trimming removed 1 base at V and 3 bases at J, with 9 bases between. CDR1 is SQVTM, CDR2 ANQGSEA, per germline. CDR3 nucleotides: TGCAGCGTTGAAGCGGGGCTGGCTAATGAAAAACTGTTTTTT. As protein: CSVEAGLANEKLFF.

The rearrangement joins TRBV29-1 to TRBJ1-1, with D possibly being TRBD1 (5 bases). V was trimmed by 4 bases and J by 0 bases, leaving 12 bases between them. The CDR3 consists of 14 residues. The germline gives CDR1 SQVTM, CDR2 ANQGSEA. The CDR3 here is CSVAGLLLNTEAFF. DNA of the CDR3: TGCAGCGTTGCGGGACTACTTTTGAACACTGAAGCTTTCTTT.

This clonotype was picked up a small number of times. This chain links TRBV12-3 or TRBV12-4 with TRBJ1-5; weak D call: TRBD1 (5 bases). The CDR3 has 15 amino acids. The V and J ends lost 1 base and 5 bases respectively, with 12 bases between them. CDR3 in amino acids: CASSLGQVGDQPQHF. The CDR3 DNA is TGTGCCAGCAGTTTAGGTCAGGTGGGGGATCAGCCCCAGCATTTT.

The CDR3 nucleotides read TGCAGTGCTAGAGATGAAGCGTTGGGCACAGATACGCAGTATTTT. It specifies CSARDEALGTDTQYF. This chain joins TRBV20-1 and TRBJ2-3; the D is unclear. Germline values: CDR1 DFQATT, CDR2 SNEGSKA (reference sequence). V lost 0 bases and J lost 1, with 11 bases in between. The CDR3 runs 15 residues.

This clonotype appeared a few times. Compared with germline, one end of the junction differs, possibly owing to a read error. The V and J genes are TRBV3-1 and TRBJ1-2, with 8 bases lining up with TRBD1. The CDR3 sequence is 16 residues long. In germline, CDR1 is LGHDT, CDR2 YNNKEL (reference sequence). The CDR3 spells CAGSHVGTGPYYGYTF. The CDR3 bases are TGTGCCGGCAGCCACGTGGGGACAGGTCCGTACTATGGCTACACCTTC.

This clonotype was seen only a few times. The chain uses TRBV6-6 and TRBJ1-6; D not resolved. From germline, CDR1 is MNHNY and CDR2 SVGAGI (reference sequence). The CDR3 covers 14 residues. V shed 6 bases and J shed 11 bases, with 17 bases lying between them. CDR3 nucleotides: TGTGCCAGCAGACCTGTAGGCTTCATCCCACCCCTCCACTTT. This gives the protein CASRPVGFIPPLHF.

The chain carries TRBV7-9 and TRBJ1-2; D gene unclear. There are 15 residues in the CDR3. Germline CDR1 is SEHNR and CDR2 is FQNEAQ (reference sequence). The V and J ends lost 4 bases and 6 bases respectively, with 18 bases between them. CDR3: CASSSRSGFQDGYTF. The CDR3 nucleotides read TGTGCCAGCAGCTCCCGGTCGGGGTTTCAGGATGGCTACACCTTC.

The CDR3 reads CSAPRQGRSNEQFF. The CDR3 DNA reads TGCAGTGCTCCCCGACAGGGGAGGAGCAATGAGCAGTTCTTC. The chain employs TRBV20-1 and TRBJ2-1; TRBD1 matches at 8 bases. After removal of 5 bases from V and 6 bases from J, the junction contained 9 bases not matched to a gene. Germline V gene sequence: CDR1 DFQATT, CDR2 SNEGSKA (reference sequence). This CDR3 comprises 14 residues.

The chain employs TRBV29-1 and TRBJ2-3, with 11 bases that match TRBD2. This CDR3 is built from 17 residues. Germline V gives CDR1 SQVTM, CDR2 ANQGSEA. Trimming cost V 2 bases and J 6 bases; bases outside gene matches: 13. DNA of the CDR3: TGCAGCGTTGAAACTAGCGGGGGCCGTAGGACGCGGGATACGCAGTATTTT. This sequence encodes CSVETSGGRRTRDTQYF.

The chain couples TRBV19 to TRBJ1-1; 9 positions match TRBD1. The CDR3 spans 15 residues. The V and J ends lost 5 bases and 5 bases, in that order; junction bases with no gene match: 9. Looked up from germline, CDR1 is LNHDA and CDR2 is SQIVND (reference sequence). CDR3 sequence (DNA): TGTGCCAGTAGTGTCGACAGGGGGGGAGGAACTGAAGCTTTCTTT. Amino acids: CASSVDRGGGTEAFF.

The CDR3, as DNA: TGTGCCAGCAGCCAATTATATAATTCACCCCTCCACTTT. Translating gives CASSQLYNSPLHF. The V call is TRBV14, the J call TRBJ1-6; D remains unclear. Trimming removed 2 bases from V and 4 bases from J, with 3 bases in between. The CDR3 runs 13 residues. CDR1 is SGHDN, CDR2 FVKESK, per germline.

The chain links TRBV20-1 to TRBJ2-4, with a tentative D call TRBD2 (5 bases). The ends were cut back, 1 base at V and 0 bases at J, with 16 bases in the middle. The CDR3 is 17 residues long. CDR1 DFQATT and CDR2 SNEGSKA come from the germline V gene (reference sequence). CDR3 amino acids: CSARVTGGGLAKNIQYF. DNA for the CDR3: TGCAGTGCTAGAGTGACTGGAGGAGGTCTAGCCAAAAACATTCAGTACTTC.

The J gene is TRBJ2-1, the V gene TRBV4-2; possibly TRBD1 or TRBD2 for D (6 bases each). CDR1 LGHNA and CDR2 YNFKEQ come from the germline V gene. This CDR3 is built from 16 residues. V lost 3 bases and J lost 2, with 14 bases in between. CDR3 coding DNA: TGTGCCAGCAGCCAGCCCGACGGGGGCGCCTACAATGAGCAGTTCTTC. Its translation: CASSQPDGGAYNEQFF.

This rearrangement joins TRBV7-9 to TRBJ1-2; weak D call: TRBD1 (5 bases). Trimming stripped 5 bases from V and 4 bases from J, with 17 bases between. This CDR3 spans 15 amino acids. The germline gives CDR1 SEHNR, CDR2 FQNEAQ (reference sequence). Written as DNA, the CDR3 is TGTGCCAGCAGCCAAGGAGGGGCCCAACGCTATGGCTACACCTTC. Translating gives CASSQGGAQRYGYTF.

The J gene is TRBJ1-1, the V gene TRBV25-1, with D tentatively TRBD1 (5 bases). Trimming took off 4 bases at V and 4 bases at J, with 28 bases between the two ends. Germline-derived CDR1 and CDR2 are MGHDK and SYGVNS. The CDR3 is 19 amino acids. CDR3 sequence reads: CASSAYRSPDIPGGTEAFF. In DNA, the CDR3 is TGTGCCAGCAGTGCCTACCGGAGTCCCGACATTCCGGGGGGCACTGAAGCTTTCTTT.

The V call is TRBV10-3, the J call TRBJ1-1; D remains unclear. V lost 0 bases, J lost 3 bases, and 11 bases lay in between. Germline V gene lookup returns CDR1 ENHRY and CDR2 SYGVKD. The CDR3 runs 15 residues. CDR3 loop: CAISESEYIDTEAFF. The CDR3 nucleotides read TGTGCCATCAGTGAGTCGGAGTATATAGACACTGAAGCTTTCTTT.

This clonotype was seen more than once but under ten times. The gene calls are TRBV6-5 and TRBJ2-1, with TRBD2 matching 9 bases. Germline lookup yields CDR1 MNHEY and CDR2 SVGAGI. The CDR3 is 14 amino acids. With 4 bases clipped from V and 8 bases from J, the junction kept 6 bases outside the gene matches. The CDR3 DNA reads TGTGCCAGCAGTTCCCCGGGACTAGCCTATGAGCAGTTCTTC. This translates into CASSSPGLAYEQFF.

The chain is built from TRBV5-1 and TRBJ2-1, with 10 bases matching TRBD2. The ends lost 7 bases at V and 10 bases at J; junction bases unmatched: 8. Germline values: CDR1 SGHRS, CDR2 YFSETQ. This CDR3 contains 13 residues. The CDR3 DNA reads TGCGCCAGCCGGTGGACTAGCGGACCAGAGCAGTTCTTC. Encoded protein: CASRWTSGPEQFF.

The chain joins TRBV3-1 to TRBJ1-3; D remains ambiguous. V dropped 0 bases and J dropped 2 bases, with 5 bases sitting between them. The germline V gene encodes CDR1 LGHDT and CDR2 YNNKEL (reference sequence). The length of the CDR3 is 14 residues. CDR3: CASSQDFTGNTIYF. As DNA, the CDR3 is TGTGCCAGCAGCCAAGATTTTACTGGAAACACCATATATTTT.

As for this clonotype: At one of its ends the junction is not consistent with the germline gene, which may arise from a read error. The rearrangement uses TRBV30 and TRBJ2-2; 7 nucleotides match TRBD2. CDR3 length: 16 residues. Germline V CDR1 and CDR2: GTSNPN, SVGIG (reference sequence). CDR3 sequence reads: CAWNPVGGLNTGERFF. CDR3 nucleotide sequence: TGTGCCTGGAATCCCGTGGGGGGACTAAACACCGGGGAGCGGTTTTTT.

This clonotype was counted between two and nine times. The chain is built from TRBV7-2 and TRBJ2-1, with no clear D. Per germline, CDR1 SGHTA and CDR2 FQGNSA. V was pared by 7 bases and J by 0 bases, with 10 bases between. This CDR3 spans 14 amino acids. The CDR3 is CASKPALSYNEQFF. The CDR3 nucleotides read TGTGCCAGCAAACCGGCTCTCTCCTACAATGAGCAGTTCTTC.

In its sample, this clonotype was seen a few times. This chain connects TRBV6-9 to TRBJ2-4; D gene uncertain. The J call may be incorrect, as the DNA end agrees better with TRBJ2-5. The CDR3 consists of 15 residues. Germline V lookup: CDR1 MNHGY, CDR2 SVAAGI. The CDR3 sequence is CASRPTPDHQETQYF. The CDR3 nucleotides read TGTGCCAGCAGACCGACCCCCGACCACCAAGAGACCCAGTACTTC.

This clonotype showed up just a few times. This rearrangement joins TRBV20-1 to TRBJ1-2; D remains unclear. The V end was cut by 0 bases, the J end by 6 bases, with 11 bases between. Per germline, CDR1 DFQATT and CDR2 SNEGSKA (reference sequence). The CDR3 sequence is 13 residues long. The CDR3 DNA reads as TGCAGTGCTAGAGAAACATCGAGGGATGGCTACACCTTC. Amino acid sequence: CSARETSRDGYTF.